These T cell receptor beta chains were read from a single sample in a study of blood T cell repertoires in COVID-19. Sequenced by immunoSEQ multiplex PCR; TCRdb stores in-frame clones only, minus some. Among 240,000 or so clones listed, more than 80% were seen once. Input material: PBMCs or T cells enriched from blood (not recorded which). The source is a man aged 45-60 years who had been exposed to COVID-19. The CDR3 runs from the conserved cysteine through the conserved F or W. Each record gives: V gene, CDR3 length, clone size, CDR3 protein. Some rows have no size entry. The others give once, few or many, or a class for an expanded clone.

TRBV4-1	16	NA	CASSRFGTEGQETQYF
TRBV7-9	15	few	CASSWPGQGAGELFF
TRBV10-3	12	NA	CAISPNNQPQHF
TRBV11-2	13	NA	CASTRGLQETQYF
TRBV11-2	13	NA	CASSLGPGIEAFF
TRBV18	17	NA	CASSPLDSLALNYGYTF
TRBV5-1	15	NA	CASSLFGTVTYGYTF
TRBV4-1	14	NA	CASRTQGTNEKLFF
TRBV28	14	NA	CASSIYQGAYGYTF
TRBV14	15	NA	CASSQDRGQGEEAFF
TRBV28	13	NA	CASSFSSNQPQHF
TRBV5-6	14	NA	CASSRGGVHEKLFF
TRBV24-1	13	NA	CATSDETGDGYTF
TRBV7-2	16	once	CASSLDRGGYTGELFF
TRBV7-9	13	NA	CASSPGGAYGYTF
TRBV5-6	15	NA	CASSLAGSSYNEQFF
TRBV10-3	13	NA	CAITLDPGNEQFF
TRBV3-1/TRBV3-2	15	NA	CASSHGTSGTGELFF
TRBV7-9	17	NA	CASSLAPPGQGYHEQYF
TRBV2	15	NA	CASTVSQGTYNEQFF
TRBV5-1	16	NA	CASSPRQSRANYGYTF
TRBV2	14	NA	CATTPRATNEKLFF
TRBV5-4	15	NA	CASSPTTTWNTEAFF
TRBV12-5	15	few	CASAPWTAGANVLTF